The present entry profiles one TCR beta chain with its context. The germline CDR1 and CDR2 sequences are SGHRS and YFSETQ. There are 16 residues in the CDR3. J was trimmed by 5 bases and V by 5 bases; bases with no gene match: 10. Here immunoSEQ multiplex PCR was the method, and the copy in TCRdb shows in-frame clones only, minus some. This sample carries about 190,000 clones, with 2.2% going to the ten biggest clones. This record belongs to a study of control samples from healthy donors and cancer patients. The chain couples TRBV5-1 to TRBJ2-2; 9 bases line up with TRBD1. Specimen: blood. This clonotype was sampled from a woman aged 30 to 39 in good health. The CDR3 DNA follows: TGCGCCAGCAGACACCCGGGACAGGGTCGGACCGGGGAGCTGTTTTTT. Its translation: CASRHPGQGRTGELFF.